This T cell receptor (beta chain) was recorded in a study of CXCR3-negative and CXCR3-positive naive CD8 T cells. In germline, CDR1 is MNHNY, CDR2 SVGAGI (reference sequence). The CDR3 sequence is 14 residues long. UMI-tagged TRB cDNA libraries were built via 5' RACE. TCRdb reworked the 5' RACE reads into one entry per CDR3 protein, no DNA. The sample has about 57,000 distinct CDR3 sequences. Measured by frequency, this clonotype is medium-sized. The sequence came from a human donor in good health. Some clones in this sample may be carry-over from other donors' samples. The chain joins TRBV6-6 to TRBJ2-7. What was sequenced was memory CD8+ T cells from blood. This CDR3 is CASSTSLESYEQYF.